The TCR beta chain under discussion was sequenced for a study of T cell repertoires in cytomegalovirus infection. On the study more broadly: In the study, CMV epitopes included recently identified HLA-C-restricted and well-studied HLA-B-restricted ones. The public TCR beta signatures pointed to both CMV infection and matching HLA type. Study-wide points: Accumulated public TCR beta family frequency recognized individuals carrying CMV together with the relevant HLA. Predominance within the ex vivo response was attributable to HLA-C-restricted CMV-specific TCR beta clonotypes.

TCRdb fed the reads into MiXCR, producing one record per CDR3 protein. There are 150,000 to 200,000 distinct CDR3 sequences in the sample; roughly 21% occur only once, and roughly 27% lies in the top ten. The CDR3 runs 17 residues. CDR1 is MNHEY, CDR2 SVGEGT, per germline. V lost 2 bases to trimming and J lost 6 bases; unmatched junction nucleotides: 9. About this clonotype itself: Its antigen is not known.

The gene calls are TRBV6-2 or TRBV6-3 and TRBJ2-1, with 11 bases that match TRBD2. The TCR was taken from a human donor in good health (CMV status not recorded). Some clones in this sample may be carry-over from other donors' samples. The material sequenced was CD8+ T cells from cultured PBMCs, taken from culture after CMV antigen stimulation. CDR3 coding DNA: TGTGCCAGCAGTTACCCCCTTAGCGGGGGGGCCCCCAATGAGCAGTTCTTC. It yields the protein CASSYPLSGGAPNEQFF.